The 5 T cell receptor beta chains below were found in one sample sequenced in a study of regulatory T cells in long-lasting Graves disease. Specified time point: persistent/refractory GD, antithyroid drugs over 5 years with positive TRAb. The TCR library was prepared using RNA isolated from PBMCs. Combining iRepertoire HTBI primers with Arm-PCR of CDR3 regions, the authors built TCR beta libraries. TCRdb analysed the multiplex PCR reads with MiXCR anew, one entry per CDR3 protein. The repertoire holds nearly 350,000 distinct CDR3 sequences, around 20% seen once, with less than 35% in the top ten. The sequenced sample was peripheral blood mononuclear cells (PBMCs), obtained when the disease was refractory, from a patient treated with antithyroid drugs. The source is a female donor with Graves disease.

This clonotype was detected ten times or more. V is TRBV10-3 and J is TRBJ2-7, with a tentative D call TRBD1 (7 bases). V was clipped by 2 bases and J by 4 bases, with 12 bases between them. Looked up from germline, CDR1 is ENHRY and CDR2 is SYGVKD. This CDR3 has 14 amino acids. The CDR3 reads CAISERQGGYEQYF. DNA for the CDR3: TGTGCCATCAGTGAGAGGCAGGGGGGATACGAGCAGTACTTC.

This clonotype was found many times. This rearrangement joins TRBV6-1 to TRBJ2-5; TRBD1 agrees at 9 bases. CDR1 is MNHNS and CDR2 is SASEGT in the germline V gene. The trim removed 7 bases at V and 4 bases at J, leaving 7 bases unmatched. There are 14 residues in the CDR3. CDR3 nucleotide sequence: TGTGCCAGCAACTCACCGGGACAGGGAGAGACCCAGTACTTC. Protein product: CASNSPGQGETQYF.

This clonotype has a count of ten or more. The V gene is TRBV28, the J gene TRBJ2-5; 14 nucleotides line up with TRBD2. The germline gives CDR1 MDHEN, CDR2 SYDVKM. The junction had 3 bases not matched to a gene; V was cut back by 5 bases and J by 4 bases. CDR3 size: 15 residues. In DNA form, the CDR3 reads TGTGCCAGCAGTCTAGGGACTAGCGGGAGAGAGACCCAGTACTTC. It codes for CASSLGTSGRETQYF.

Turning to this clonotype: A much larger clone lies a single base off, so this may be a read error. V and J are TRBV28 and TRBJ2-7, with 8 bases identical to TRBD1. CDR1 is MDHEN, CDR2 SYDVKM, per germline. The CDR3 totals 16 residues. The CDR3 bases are TGTGGCAGCAGTCCACCATACCAGGGGGCGGTTTACGAGCAGTACTTC. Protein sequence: CGSSPPYQGAVYEQYF.

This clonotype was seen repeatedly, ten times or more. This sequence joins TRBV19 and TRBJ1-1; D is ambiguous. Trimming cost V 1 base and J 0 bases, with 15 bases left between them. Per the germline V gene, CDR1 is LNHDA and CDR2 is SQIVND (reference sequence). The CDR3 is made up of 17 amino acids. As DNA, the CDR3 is TGTGCCAGTAGTATAGCGAGGGCAACGACCATGAACACTGAAGCTTTCTTT. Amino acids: CASSIARATTMNTEAFF.